These 18 T cell receptor beta chains came from one sample sequenced in a study of Ad26.COV2.S vaccination and SARS-CoV-2 variants. Assay used: immunoSEQ multiplex PCR; TCRdb lists only in-frame clones, some missing. The sample records some 500,000 clones, 80% to 90% being singletons. The treatment: some 20 received Ad26.COV2.S at low or high dose, single or two shots; several received placebo; per-sample allocation not given. Specimens were obtained on day 63 following the first vaccine or placebo injection. Here the sequenced sample was peripheral blood, taken in a trial of Ad26.COV2.S vaccine versus placebo. The source of these receptors is a person aged 18-60 years who received the Ad26.COV2.S COVID-19 vaccine or a placebo.

This clone was counted once. The chain combines TRBV29-1 with TRBJ2-7, with D tentatively TRBD2 (7 bases). Trimming removed 7 bases from V and 7 bases from J, with 20 bases in between. This CDR3 region has 13 residues. Per the germline V gene, CDR1 is SQVTM and CDR2 is ANQGSEA. The CDR3 loop is CSARGAGEAEQYF. In DNA form, the CDR3 reads TGCAGCGCCCGGGGGGCAGGAGAGGCGGAGCAGTACTTC.

This clone was seen once. The CDR3 nucleotides are TGCGCCAGCAGCCCTTGGAGGGTGGCCACCGGGGAGCTGTTTTTT. Its translation: CASSPWRVATGELFF. The chain recombines TRBV5-1 with TRBJ2-2, with a possible D match to TRBD2 (6 bases). The CDR3 contains 15 residues. Trimming removed 4 bases from V and 4 bases from J, with 14 bases in between. CDR1 and CDR2 from the germline V gene are SGHRS and YFSETQ.

The rearrangement joins TRBV28 to TRBJ2-5; a possible D gene is TRBD1 (6 bases). V was clipped by 5 bases and J by 5 bases, with 12 bases between them. Germline values: CDR1 MDHEN, CDR2 SYDVKM. CDR3 length equals 13 residues. The CDR3 loop is CASSHRAAETQYF. The CDR3 nucleotides are TGTGCCAGCAGTCACAGGGCGGCGGAGACCCAGTACTTC. The full variable domain, with the rest looked up from reference TRBV28 and TRBJ2-5, is DVKVTQSSRYLVKRTGEKVFLECVQDMDHENMFWYRQDPGLGLRLIYFSYDVKMKEKGDIPEGYSVSREKKERFSLILESASTNQTSMYLCASSHRAAETQYFGPGTRLLVL.

Here the CDR3 reads CASSLAHPSSYEQYF. The CDR3 nucleotides are TGTGCCAGCAGCTTGGCACACCCCAGCTCCTACGAGCAGTACTTC. The gene calls are TRBV5-5 and TRBJ2-7; D gene ambiguous. There are 15 residues in the CDR3. The V and J ends lost 0 bases and 0 bases respectively, with 10 bases between them. Germline-derived CDR1 and CDR2 are SGHKS and YYEKEE (reference sequence).

The CDR3 nucleotides are TGTGCCAGCACCGAACCGAACACTGAAGCTTTCTTT. It encodes CASTEPNTEAFF. This sequence joins TRBV2 and TRBJ1-1; D remains ambiguous. Germline values: CDR1 SNHLY, CDR2 FYNNEI. V was pared by 7 bases and J by 1 base, with 7 bases between. There are 12 residues in the CDR3.

The rearrangement uses TRBV5-1 and TRBJ2-5; D not certain. The CDR3 loop spans 15 amino acids. Per the germline V gene, CDR1 is SGHRS and CDR2 is YFSETQ. The V and J ends lost 0 bases and 1 base respectively, with 10 bases between them. DNA for the CDR3: TGCGCCAGCAGCTTGGGACATAAGGTCCAAGAGACCCAGTACTTC. Its protein product is CASSLGHKVQETQYF.

This chain connects TRBV6-1 to TRBJ1-2, with D tentatively TRBD1 (5 bases). V lost 0 bases and J 5 bases, leaving 10 bases between the germline ends. Germline V CDR1 and CDR2: MNHNS, SASEGT. This CDR3 has 14 residues. The CDR3 DNA reads as TGTGCCAGCAGTGAAGCCCAGGGCCCTTATGGCTACACCTTC. Protein sequence: CASSEAQGPYGYTF.

J is TRBJ2-7 and V is TRBV5-1; 9 bases are a match to TRBD1. Trimming at V came to 0 bases and at J to 5 bases, leaving 9 bases not matched to a gene. The CDR3 contains 16 residues. From germline, CDR1 is SGHRS and CDR2 YFSETQ. In nucleotides, the CDR3 is TGCGCCAGCAGCTTGGGGGGGACAGGGAGTTTCCACGAGCAGTACTTC. Protein: CASSLGGTGSFHEQYF.

The J gene is TRBJ2-3, the V gene TRBV11-3; 9 bases are a match to TRBD2. This CDR3 comprises 19 residues. CDR1 SGHNT and CDR2 YENEEA come from the germline V gene. The trim removed 3 bases at V and 4 bases at J, leaving 17 bases unmatched. CDR3 DNA: TGTGCCAGCAGCTTGATCAGGGCTAGCGGGACTAGTTGGGCAGATACGCAGTATTTT. It encodes CASSLIRASGTSWADTQYF.

J is TRBJ2-1 and V is TRBV24-1, with 9 bases aligning to TRBD1. The germline gives CDR1 KGHDR, CDR2 SFDVKD. V was pared by 10 bases and J by 10 bases, with 16 bases of the junction left unmatched. This CDR3 spans 15 amino acids. The CDR3 DNA follows: TGTGCCACTCAAAAGCCCGGGACAGGGCAGACCGAGCAGTTCTTC. The encoded protein is CATQKPGTGQTEQFF.

The rearrangement uses TRBV25-1 and TRBJ2-1, with 12 nucleotides matching TRBD2. This CDR3 region has 16 residues. Trimming at V came to 4 bases and at J to 4 bases, leaving 5 bases not matched to a gene. Germline-derived CDR1 and CDR2 are MGHDK and SYGVNS. The CDR3 region has the DNA TGTGCCAGCAGTGCCTGGACTAGCGGGACATACAATGAGCAGTTCTTC. Amino acid sequence: CASSAWTSGTYNEQFF.

This rearrangement joins TRBV28 to TRBJ2-7; D might be TRBD1 (6 bases). Deletions cut 7 bases from V and 6 bases from J, with 16 bases between. Per the germline V gene, CDR1 is MDHEN and CDR2 is SYDVKM. This CDR3 is built from 13 residues. The CDR3 DNA reads TGTGCCAGCACCCTTGGGGCAGGGGTCGAGCAGTACTTC. This gives the protein CASTLGAGVEQYF.

This clone was recorded only once. J is TRBJ2-1 and V is TRBV4-1, with 8 bases lining up with TRBD1. This CDR3 is 17 amino acids long. The J segment lost 9 bases and the V segment lost 1 base, leaving 14 bases of the junction unmatched. Germline V gene lookup returns CDR1 MGHRA and CDR2 YSYEKL. Here the CDR3 DNA reads TGCGCCAGCAGCCAAGCCACCGCCGGACAGGGTACGGGTGAGCAGTTCTTC. It specifies CASSQATAGQGTGEQFF.

This clone was recorded once. The CDR3 sequence: CASSPVTGPGNTIYF. The CDR3 DNA is TGTGCCAGCAGCCCCGTAACGGGGCCTGGAAACACCATATATTTT. The chain combines TRBV7-2 with TRBJ1-3, with D possibly TRBD1 on 5 matching bases. The CDR3 spans 15 residues. Germline V gives CDR1 SGHTA, CDR2 FQGNSA. The germline V and J ends were trimmed by 5 bases and 2 bases, with 13 bases remaining between them.

The rearrangement links TRBV13 to TRBJ2-3; possible D gene TRBD1, 5 bases. Trimming stripped 7 bases from V and 0 bases from J, with 17 bases between. Germline V gene sequence: CDR1 PRHDT, CDR2 FYEKMQ (reference sequence). The length of the CDR3 is 16 residues. The CDR3, as DNA: TGTGCCAGCACCGACCAGGGAACCGGTAGCACAGATACGCAGTATTTT. It specifies CASTDQGTGSTDTQYF.

V usage is TRBV21-1 and J usage is TRBJ2-7; the table names TRBD1, a call not compared with the DNA. TRBV21-1 has pseudogene status. The CDR3 has 14 amino acids. The CDR3 coding sequence is TGTGCCAGCAGCCCTAGACAGGGGGTCTACGAGCAGTACGTC. This sequence encodes CASSPRQGVYEQYV.

The chain combines TRBV12-3 or TRBV12-4 with TRBJ1-3; D is ambiguous. The CDR3 loop spans 12 amino acids. Trimming removed 4 bases at V and 4 bases at J, with 5 bases between. CDR3 loop: CASSYPGNTIYF. CDR3 bases: TGTGCCAGCAGTTACCCGGGAAACACCATATATTTT.

This clone was seen more than once but under ten times. This sequence joins TRBV7-2 and TRBJ1-6; the D gene is possibly TRBD1 (5 bases). Germline CDR1 and CDR2: SGHTA and FQGNSA. With 5 bases removed from V and 11 bases from J, the gap between germline ends came to 13 bases. The CDR3 contains 13 residues. CDR3 region: CASSPGTGPPLHF. CDR3 nucleotide sequence: TGTGCCAGCAGCCCGGGCACAGGTCCACCCCTCCACTTT.